This T cell receptor (beta chain) emerged from a study of T cell repertoires in cytomegalovirus infection. Study context: CMV epitopes that were recently identified and HLA-C-restricted were used alongside well-studied HLA-B-restricted ones. Indicated by public TCR beta signatures were CMV infection and matching HLA type. Whole-study results and caveats: Predominance within the ex vivo response was attributable to HLA-C-restricted CMV-specific TCR beta clonotypes. Frequencies of public TCR beta families were cumulated, and this identified carriers of CMV plus the relevant HLA.

The CDR3 is made up of 13 amino acids. Germline V CDR1 and CDR2: SNHLY, FYNNEI. Trimming stripped 8 bases from V and 3 bases from J, with 10 bases between. This clonotype was seen a single time. Antigen unknown. Each CDR3 protein gets one entry after TCRdb re-called the reads with MiXCR. The data show about 920,000 distinct CDR3 sequences, 25% to 40% seen once. Material: cultured CD8+ T cells from PBMCs, obtained from culture after CMV antigen stimulation. The clonotype comes from a human donor in good health (CMV status not recorded). Some clones in this sample may be carry-over from other donors' samples. The chain recombines TRBV2 with TRBJ2-2, with D perhaps matching TRBD2 (6 bases). In DNA form, the CDR3 reads TGTGCCAGCGGGGGGACCTACACCGGGGAGCTGTTTTTT. Its translation is CASGGTYTGELFF.